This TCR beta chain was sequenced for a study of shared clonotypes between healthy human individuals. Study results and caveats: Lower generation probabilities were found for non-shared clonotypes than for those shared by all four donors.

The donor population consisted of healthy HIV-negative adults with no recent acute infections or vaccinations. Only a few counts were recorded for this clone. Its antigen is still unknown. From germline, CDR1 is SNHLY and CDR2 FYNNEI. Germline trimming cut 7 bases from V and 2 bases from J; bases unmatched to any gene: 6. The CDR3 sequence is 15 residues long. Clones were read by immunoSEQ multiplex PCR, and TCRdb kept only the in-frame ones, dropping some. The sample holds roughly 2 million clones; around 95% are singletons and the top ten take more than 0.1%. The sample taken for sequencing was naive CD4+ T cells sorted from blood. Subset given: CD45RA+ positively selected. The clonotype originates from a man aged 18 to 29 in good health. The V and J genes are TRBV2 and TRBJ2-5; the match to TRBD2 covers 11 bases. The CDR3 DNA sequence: TGTGCCAGCAAAAAGACTAGCGGGGTACAAGAGACCCAGTACTTC. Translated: CASKKTSGVQETQYF.